Reported below is one TCR beta chain. Its antigen is still unknown. Per-base qualities were not stored, and no clone one base away is much larger. To prepare the library, 5' RACE was applied. TCRdb names Illumina HiSeq 2500 as the instrument used. A second PCR of roughly 6 to 12 cycles was run with a J-beta primer mix and a sample-barcoded 5' primer. A template-switch 5' adaptor carrying 12 random nucleotides introduced a unique molecular identifier onto each TCR beta cDNA molecule. Each sample yielded at least 2.5 million CDR3-containing paired-end reads. First-strand cDNA synthesis was performed from all RNA using the Mint cDNA synthesis kit, with priming by a TRBC-specific oligonucleotide. Following uracil-DNA glycosylase treatment, a first 18-cycle PCR with universal primers M1SS and BC2_uni_R was performed on all cDNA. Per the source publication's procedure: Each sample was normalized by randomly selecting 1 million high-quality reads, each carrying a distinct molecular identifier. Instead of being binned into consensus sequences, reads that shared molecular identifiers were thrown out. MiTCR, set to a Q25 quality threshold and the strictest error-elimination algorithm, was used for CDR3 identification, clonotype clustering and error correction. A nonparametric unseen species model with Euler transformation was used to estimate a lower bound on total TCR beta diversity. In TCRdb, the public reads were trimmed at Q25 with fastp and aligned with MiXCR, with productive beta chains retained. Rows with a matching CDR3 protein are joined into one entry that keeps the most common DNA and genes. The V and J calls and clone size are TCRdb's, not the authors'. The sample has roughly 1,300,000 distinct CDR3 sequences on record, almost 60% of them singletons. Over 5% of the sample is held by the ten biggest clonotypes.

These data are taken from a study of blood T cells in healthy people across ages (dated by TCRdb to about 2015). Background on the whole study: In model experiments, roughly one uniquely barcoded TCR beta cDNA molecule per two T cells was captured by template switching. To track age-related changes in TCR beta repertoire diversity, the study relied on deep sequencing normalized with unique cDNA molecular identifiers. Donors were grouped into four age groups: young (average approximately 15 years), middle-aged (39), aged (around 56) and long-lived (approximately 81). To avoid experimental bias, donors of different ages were spread randomly across the sequencing lanes. For two donors (one aged 18 to 29 and one aged 80 or older), the study analyzed two additional independent replicas of 1 million unique cDNA reads from the same blood draw. Results and caveats for the whole study, not just this receptor: Observed TCR beta diversity per million T cells fell roughly linearly with age, and a significant reduction was already apparent by age about 43. The long-lived group showed more naive CD4+ T cells, fewer expanded clones and increased TCR diversity than the aged group, suggesting age selection. Because donor CMV infection status was unknown, age-related changes in expanded clonotypes were potentially confounded. Conclusive comparison of naive and antigen-experienced compartments was prevented by the profiling of bulk unsorted PBMCs. Total diversity estimates from one million sequenced T cells were considered lower bounds and underestimates. Observed TCR beta diversity correlated strongly with the percentage of naive T cells measured by flow cytometry.

The approximately 39 donors, aged 6 to 90 years, were systemically healthy Caucasian individuals from Russia. Each donor gave around 9.8 milliliters of peripheral blood, collected into EDTA-treated Vacutainer tubes. Ficoll-Paque density-gradient centrifugation was used to isolate PBMCs, with at least 6 million per sample. Total RNA was extracted from PBMCs with Trizol reagent, with at least 6 micrograms obtained per sample. Naive CD45RAhigh/CD27high T cell percentages were measured by flow cytometry on a PBMC aliquot from every donor. V is clipped by 0 bases and J by 0 bases, and the sequence between their germline boundaries is 5 bases long. Counted from cysteine to phenylalanine, this CDR3 has 14 amino acids. Only the CDR3 DNA is retained, 42 bases long and in frame from the first base. The germline V gene (reference sequence) gives CDR1 as LNHNV and CDR2 as YYDKDF.

This clonotype was obtained from a man younger than 35 in good health. Here the chain combines TRBV15 and TRBJ1-2; no D segment can be confidently identified. The sample taken for sequencing was blood. The DNA sequence reads TGTGCCACCAGCAGAGATTTGGCTAACTATGGCTACACCTTC. The resulting protein is CATSRDLANYGYTF. The entire variable domain, with the stretches around the CDR3 drawn from the reference TRBV15 and TRBJ1-2 proteins, is DAMVIQNPRYQVTQFGKPVTLSCSQTLNHNVMYWYQQKSSQAPKLLFHYYDKDFNNEADTPDNFQSRRPNTSFCFLDIRSPGLGDTAMYLCATSRDLANYGYTFGSGTRLTVV.